Many counts were recorded for the clone carrying this T cell receptor (beta chain). The record originates from a study of T cells after yellow fever vaccination. As for the study in general: Low-cell-number fractions were prepared with SMART-Seq v4 Ultra Low Input.

TCRdb passed the 5' RACE reads through MiXCR, listing each CDR3 protein once. The sample yields nearly 70,000 distinct CDR3 sequences, 5% to 8% seen once. Germline CDR1 SGHTA, CDR2 FQGNSA. V dropped 2 bases and J dropped 10 bases, with 9 bases sitting between them. The CDR3 runs to 12 residues. This rearrangement joins TRBV7-2 to TRBJ1-3; D perhaps matches TRBD1 (5 bases). The clonotype originates from a man between 18 and 29 years old who received the YFV17D yellow fever vaccine. The specimen comprised CD8+ T cells sorted from PBMCs, sampled around 45 days after the first yellow fever vaccination. The CDR3 loop reads CASSLLGGTIYF. Here the CDR3 DNA reads TGTGCCAGCAGCTTACTGGGGGGGACCATATATTTT.